This is a list of T cell receptor beta chains from one sample in a study of blood T cell repertoires in COVID-19. The protocol was immunoSEQ multiplex PCR, while the TCRdb copy is restricted to in-frame clones and leaves out a portion. This sample carries about 250,000 clones, roughly 86% of them seen once, and the ten largest clones take 2.6%. Material for sequencing was PBMCs or T cells enriched from blood (not recorded which). Every receptor here comes from a woman in her twenties or thirties with acute COVID-19. CDR3s include the opening cysteine and the closing phenylalanine or tryptophan. D genes are given only for firm matches. Clone size is shown for a subset of rows, as once, few, many or a class of expanded clone.

.	TRBV11-2	TRBJ1-2	.	TGTGCCAGCAGCTTAGCTGGCAGTAACTATGGCTACACCTTC	CASSLAGSNYGYTF
once	TRBV18	TRBJ1-1	.	TGTGCCAGCTCACTCGGAGGACAGTTAGACTCTGAAGCTTTCTTT	CASSLGGQLDSEAFF
.	TRBV7-2	TRBJ2-7	.	TGTGCCAGCAGTTCAGGGCAGCTGAGCCACGAGCAGTACTTC	CASSSGQLSHEQYF
.	TRBV4-3	TRBJ1-2	.	TGCGCCAGCAGCCAAGAGCGTCAGGGTCCCCTTTATGGGCGTGGAATCACCTTC	CASSQERQGPLYGRGITF
.	TRBV11-2	TRBJ2-5	TRBD2	TGTGCCAGCAGCTTAGAGGGACTAGCAAGGGAGACCCAGTACTTC	CASSLEGLARETQYF
.	TRBV5-1	TRBJ2-2	TRBD1	TGCGCCAGCACTGACAGGGGAAGGAACACCGGGGAGCTGTTTTTT	CASTDRGRNTGELFF
.	TRBV7-9	TRBJ2-7	.	TGTGCCAGCAGCTTACCTGGTCAGGAGCAGTACTTC	CASSLPGQEQYF
.	TRBV6-5	TRBJ2-1	.	TGTGCCAGCAGTACCCCTGGGAGGGGGGATGAGCAGTTCTTC	CASSTPGRGDEQFF
.	TRBV11-2	TRBJ2-1	.	TGTGCCAGCAGCTCGGGACTGGTCTCTGAGCAGTTCTTC	CASSSGLVSEQFF
.	TRBV5-1	TRBJ2-7	.	TGCGCCAGCAGCTTGGGAGGCCTCTACGAGCAGTACTTC	CASSLGGLYEQYF
.	TRBV10-3	TRBJ1-2	.	TGTGCCATCAGTCGGACAGATAACTATGGCTACACCTTC	CAISRTDNYGYTF
.	TRBV5-1	TRBJ1-1	.	TGCGCCAGCAGCATTCGCGGCGCTGAAGCTTTCTTT	CASSIRGAEAFF
.	TRBV6-5	TRBJ1-4	.	TGTGCCAGCACCCCACCAGCAACTAATGAAAAACTGTTTTTT	CASTPPATNEKLFF
.	TRBV5-1	TRBJ2-2	.	TGCGCCAGCAGCTTGGGGACAGATTACACCGGGGAGCTGTTTTTT	CASSLGTDYTGELFF
.	TRBV3-1/TRBV3-2	TRBJ1-3	.	TGTGCCAGCAGCCAAGATCTCTCTGGAAACACCATATATTTT	CASSQDLSGNTIYF
few	TRBV7-2	TRBJ1-1	.	TGTGCCAGCAGTCACTTTACTGAAGCTTTCTTT	CASSHFTEAFF
.	TRBV4-2	TRBJ2-3	TRBD2	TGTGCCAGCACGAACGGGGGGGCTACAGATACGCAGTATTTT	CASTNGGATDTQYF
.	TRBV4-2	TRBJ1-3	TRBD1	TGTGCCAGCGGACAGGACGGCCTCTCTGGAAACACCATATATTTT	CASGQDGLSGNTIYF
.	TRBV5-1	TRBJ1-2	TRBD1	TGCGCCAGCAGCGCTCGGACAGGCCCCATATCTACTTATGGCTACACCTTC	CASSARTGPISTYGYTF
.	TRBV30	TRBJ1-5	.	TGTGCCTGGAGTGTAGGGGATCAGCCCCAGCATTTT	CAWSVGDQPQHF
once	TRBV19	TRBJ2-1	TRBD1	TGTGCCAGCACGGGACAGGCAAACAATGAGCAGTTCTTC	CASTGQANNEQFF
.	TRBV19	TRBJ2-7	.	TGTGCCAGTAGTATAGCAGGGGCTTACGAGCAGTACTTC	CASSIAGAYEQYF
.	TRBV7-9	TRBJ1-1	.	TGTGCCAGCAACACAGGAGACACTGAAGCTTTCTTT	CASNTGDTEAFF
.	TRBV28	TRBJ1-5	TRBD1	TGTGCCAGCAGCCCCGGACAGGGGGCGGATCAGCCCCAGCATTTT	CASSPGQGADQPQHF
once	TRBV19	TRBJ1-1	.	TGTGCCAGTAGTACCCTGGCAGGGGAGGGCACTGAAGCTTTCTTT	CASSTLAGEGTEAFF
.	TRBV6-5	TRBJ1-2	.	TGTGCCAGCAGTTCCGGGTCCGCTGATGGCTACACCTTC	CASSSGSADGYTF
.	TRBV7-9	TRBJ2-2	TRBD2	TGTGCCAGCAGCTTAGCGAGGCCTAGCGGGGGCCGGGACACCGGGGAGCTGTTTTTT	CASSLARPSGGRDTGELFF
few	TRBV7-9	TRBJ2-7	TRBD1	TGTGCCAGCAGCTTAGTGCGAGGGCAGGGGGCAAGGGACGAGCAGTACTTC	CASSLVRGQGARDEQYF
.	TRBV7-2	TRBJ1-3	.	TGTGCCAGCAGCTTAGGGCAGGTTCGCTCTGGAAACACCATATATTTT	CASSLGQVRSGNTIYF
once	TRBV6-1	TRBJ1-4	.	TGTGCCAGCAGTGAAGCCATCGGACAGACGACTAATGAAAAACTGTTTTTT	CASSEAIGQTTNEKLFF
.	TRBV18	TRBJ1-6	TRBD1	TGTGCCAGCTCGGGACAGGGTTATAGTTCACCCCTCCACTTT	CASSGQGYSSPLHF
.	TRBV6-2/TRBV6-3	TRBJ1-1	.	TGTGCCAGCAGTTACCATAGGGGGTGGAACACTGAAGCTTTCTTT	CASSYHRGWNTEAFF
few	TRBV19	TRBJ1-6	TRBD1	TGTGCCAGTAGTATCGCGACAGGGTCGAATTCACCCCTCCACTTT	CASSIATGSNSPLHF
.	TRBV6-1	TRBJ2-7	TRBD1	TGTGCCAGCAGTGAATCACAGGGGCCCTACGAGCAGTACTTC	CASSESQGPYEQYF
.	TRBV6-6	TRBJ2-7	.	TGTGCCAGCAGGACGGACAGTTACGAGCAGTACTTC	CASRTDSYEQYF
.	TRBV4-2	TRBJ1-1	.	TGTGCCAGCAGCCGGGGGCCCAACACTGAAGCTTTCTTT	CASSRGPNTEAFF
.	TRBV6-5	TRBJ2-5	TRBD1	TGTGCCAGCAGTACGACAGGGCTACAAGAGACCCAGTACTTC	CASSTTGLQETQYF
.	TRBV29-1	TRBJ1-1	.	TGCAGCGTTGTGACAGAACTGAACACTGAAGCTTTCTTT	CSVVTELNTEAFF
few	TRBV30	TRBJ1-6	.	TGTGCCTGGAGTAAACAGTCTAATTCACCCCTCCACTTT	CAWSKQSNSPLHF
.	TRBV4-3	TRBJ1-1	.	TGCGCCAGCAGCCAGCAGGGGACTGAAGCTTTCTTT	CASSQQGTEAFF
.	TRBV10-3	TRBJ1-1	TRBD1	TGTGCCATCAGCCCCGGACAGGGAGGGCGTCAGGGGACTGAAGCTTTCTTT	CAISPGQGGRQGTEAFF
.	TRBV29-1	TRBJ1-2	.	TGCAGCGTTCCAAGAACGGGGGGGAACTATGGCTACACCTTC	CSVPRTGGNYGYTF
.	TRBV5-5	TRBJ2-1	TRBD2	TGTGCCAGCAGCTTGGGGGCCGGGACTAGCTTCTCTAAGCAGTTCTTC	CASSLGAGTSFSKQFF
.	TRBV30	TRBJ1-1	TRBD1	TGTGCCTGGCGCCGGGACAGGGCCCTTTCGGGTTTCTTT	CAWRRDRALSGFF
.	TRBV9	TRBJ1-4	.	TGTGCCAGCAGCGCACAGGGAGTAGACGAAAAACTGTTTTTT	CASSAQGVDEKLFF
.	TRBV6-6	TRBJ2-1	.	TGTGCCAGCAGTACCGGGACAGCGGGCAATGAGCAGTTCTTC	CASSTGTAGNEQFF